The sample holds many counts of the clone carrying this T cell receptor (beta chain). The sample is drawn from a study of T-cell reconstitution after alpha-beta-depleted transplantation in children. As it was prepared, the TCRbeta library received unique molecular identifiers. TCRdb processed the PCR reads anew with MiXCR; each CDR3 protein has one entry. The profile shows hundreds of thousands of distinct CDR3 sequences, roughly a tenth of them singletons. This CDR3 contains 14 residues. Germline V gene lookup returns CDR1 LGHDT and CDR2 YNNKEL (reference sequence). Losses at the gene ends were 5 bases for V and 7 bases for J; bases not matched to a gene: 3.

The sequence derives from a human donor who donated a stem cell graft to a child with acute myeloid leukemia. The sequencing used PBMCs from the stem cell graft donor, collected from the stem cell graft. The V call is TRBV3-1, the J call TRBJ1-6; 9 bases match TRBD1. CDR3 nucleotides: TGTGCCAGCAGCTCGGACAGGGGAAATTCACCCCTCCACTTT. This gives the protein CASSSDRGNSPLHF. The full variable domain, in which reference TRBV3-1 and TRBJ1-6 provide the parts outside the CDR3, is DTAVSQTPKYLVTQMGNDKSIKCEQNLGHDTMYWYKQDSKKFLKIMFSYNNKELIINETVPNRFSPKSPDKAHLNLHINSLELGDSAVYFCASSSDRGNSPLHFGNGTRLTVT.